The 15 T cell receptor beta chains below all came from one sample that was sequenced in a study of human thymus T cells. From resections taken during corrective heart surgery, the thymus tissue was obtained. Some clones are missing from TCRdb's copy, which holds only in-frame ones; the method was immunoSEQ multiplex PCR. The sample holds roughly 120,000 clones, more than 90% seen once. Sequencing was done on a sample of thymus tissue. All receptors derive from a boy under three years old with a congenital heart defect but otherwise immunologically healthy.

This clone was detected only once. The chain recombines TRBV28 with TRBJ2-3; 11 bases are a match to TRBD2. V trimming: 7 bases; J trimming: 2 bases; junction bases outside the gene matches: 5. This CDR3 contains 15 residues. Germline lookup yields CDR1 MDHEN and CDR2 SYDVKM. As DNA, the CDR3 is TGTGCCAGCACCGATAGCGGGGGGGCCACAGATACGCAGTATTTT. This gives the protein CASTDSGGATDTQYF.

The chain uses TRBV4-1 and TRBJ2-5; 14 bases map to TRBD2. The CDR3 contains 20 residues. V shed 1 base, J shed 5 bases, and the junction held 15 bases outside the gene matches. Germline V gives CDR1 MGHRA, CDR2 YSYEKL. DNA for the CDR3: TGCGCCAGCAGCCAAGTAGGGAGGCAGACTAGCGGGGGGGTTGGTGAGACCCAGTACTTC. Its protein product is CASSQVGRQTSGGVGETQYF.

This chain links TRBV7-2 with TRBJ2-1, with 7 positions matching TRBD2. V was pared by 5 bases and J by 1 base, with 17 bases of the junction left unmatched. This CDR3 has 19 residues. The germline V gene encodes CDR1 SGHTA and CDR2 FQGNSA. The CDR3 is CASSPAGPAGRESYNEQFF. The CDR3 DNA is TGTGCCAGCAGCCCCGCCGGCCCTGCGGGGCGGGAGTCCTACAATGAGCAGTTCTTC.

CDR3 in DNA: TGTGCCAGCAGTTGGGACAGCCTTAACTATGGCTACACCTTC. It is translated as CASSWDSLNYGYTF. The chain combines TRBV28 with TRBJ1-2; TRBD1 matches 7 bases. Germline CDR1 MDHEN, CDR2 SYDVKM. The CDR3 spans 14 residues. V shed 4 bases and J 1 base; nucleotides not matched to a gene: 3.

Regarding this clone: A read error may produce the germline difference seen at one junction end. This sequence joins TRBV2 and TRBJ1-2; D gene unclear. This CDR3 region has 10 residues. Germline V gene sequence: CDR1 SNHLY, CDR2 FYNNEI. The CDR3 DNA reads TGTGCCAGCATAGACTCTCCTAGAGTCTTC. This gives the protein CASIDSPRVF.

The rearrangement uses TRBV12-1 and TRBJ2-3. TRBV12-1 is classified as a pseudogene. This CDR3 is built from 10 residues. Written as DNA, the CDR3 is TGTGCCACCCCCGGATGGACGCAGTATTTT. It specifies CATPGWTQYF.

DNA of the CDR3: TGTGCCAGCAGCTTACGATACACGGGGCTAGCGGACAATGAGCAGTTCTTC. As protein: CASSLRYTGLADNEQFF. The chain uses TRBV11-2 and TRBJ2-1; 7 positions agree with TRBD2. Trimming removed 2 bases from V and 5 bases from J; junction bases left unmatched: 12. CDR1 is SGHAT, CDR2 FQNNGV, per germline. The CDR3 length is 17 residues.

The chain recombines TRBV28 with TRBJ1-1; a weak D match, TRBD1 (6 bases). Trimming removed 4 bases at V and 6 bases at J, with 21 bases between. This CDR3 has 16 residues. Germline CDR1 and CDR2: MDHEN and SYDVKM. CDR3 residues: CASSSWEVGAKAEAFF. The CDR3 DNA sequence: TGTGCCAGCAGTTCCTGGGAGGTGGGGGCTAAAGCTGAAGCTTTCTTT. Looking up the rest from reference TRBV28 and TRBJ1-1 gives the full variable domain: DVKVTQSSRYLVKRTGEKVFLECVQDMDHENMFWYRQDPGLGLRLIYFSYDVKMKEKGDIPEGYSVSREKKERFSLILESASTNQTSMYLCASSSWEVGAKAEAFFGQGTRLTVV.

CDR3 DNA sequence: TGTGCCAGCAGCCCACCGCTGAGCGGGGGCAAGACAGATACGCAGTATTTT. Protein: CASSPPLSGGKTDTQYF. V and J are TRBV4-2 and TRBJ2-3; 8 bases align to TRBD2. This CDR3 has 17 residues. J was trimmed by 3 bases and V by 4 bases; bases with no gene match: 12. CDR1 and CDR2 (germline): LGHNA, YNFKEQ.

On this clone: An end of the junction differs from the germline gene, which may be a read error. The rearrangement joins TRBV19 to TRBJ2-1; weak D call: TRBD1 (5 bases). The CDR3 runs to 15 residues. Germline CDR1 LNHDA, CDR2 SQIVND (reference sequence). CDR3 sequence reads: CASSIGDRPYNEQFF. The CDR3 nucleotides read TGTGCCAGTAGCATAGGGGATCGTCCCTACAATGAGCAGTTCTTC.

The J gene is TRBJ2-1, the V gene TRBV5-4; 7 nucleotides align to TRBD2. After removal of 3 bases from V and 9 bases from J, the junction contained 6 bases not matched to a gene. The germline V gene encodes CDR1 SGHNT and CDR2 YYREEE (reference sequence). The CDR3 contains 13 residues. CDR3 loop: CASSSPGLPEQFF. In nucleotides, the CDR3 is TGTGCCAGCAGCTCTCCGGGACTACCTGAGCAGTTCTTC.

This chain's CDR3 is CASSQGGTGFRNEQFF. CDR3 DNA sequence: TGCGCCAGCAGCCAAGGCGGGACAGGGTTTAGAAATGAGCAGTTCTTC. V usage is TRBV4-3 and J usage is TRBJ2-1; 9 bases are a match to TRBD1. Germline trimming cut 1 base from V and 7 bases from J; bases unmatched to any gene: 8. The CDR3 spans 16 residues. Per the germline V gene, CDR1 is LGHNA and CDR2 is YSLEER.

The chain carries TRBV14 and TRBJ1-1; the D gene is possibly TRBD1 (5 bases). V lost 1 base to trimming and J lost 6 bases, with 18 bases between them. Germline V gives CDR1 SGHDN, CDR2 FVKESK. This CDR3 region has 16 residues. This CDR3 is CASSQGIGTRGAEAFF. The CDR3 DNA reads TGTGCCAGCAGCCAAGGGATCGGGACCCGCGGCGCTGAAGCTTTCTTT.

This clone showed up just once. The gene calls are TRBV5-1 and TRBJ2-3; 15 bases match TRBD2. V shed 4 bases and J 4 bases; nucleotides not matched to a gene: 4. The CDR3 runs 16 residues. Per germline, CDR1 SGHRS and CDR2 YFSETQ. CDR3 loop: CASSVGLAGGPDTQYF. The CDR3 DNA is TGCGCCAGCAGCGTGGGACTAGCGGGGGGTCCAGATACGCAGTATTTT.

The rearrangement uses TRBV19 and TRBJ2-3; 8 nucleotides line up with TRBD2. Per the germline V gene, CDR1 is LNHDA and CDR2 is SQIVND (reference sequence). Losses at the gene ends were 4 bases for V and 4 bases for J; bases not matched to a gene: 13. CDR3 length: 17 residues. The CDR3 reads CASSRSPGLEFSDTQYF. The CDR3 region has the DNA TGTGCCAGTAGTAGATCACCGGGACTAGAATTTTCAGATACGCAGTATTTT.